This passage covers 16 T cell receptor beta chains from one sample sequenced in a study of cytomegalovirus exposure and HLA in healthy donors. PCR primers comprised 60 Vbeta and 13 Jbeta primers. The data were produced by immunoSEQ multiplex PCR, yet TCRdb's version contains in-frame clones alone and is incomplete. The sample consists of about 71,000 clones, around two thirds of them appearing once. Input material: PBMCs. These receptors originate from a woman aged 50 to 60 in good health and CMV-seropositive.

This chain links TRBV5-1 with TRBJ2-5, with 12 positions matching TRBD2. V was clipped by 6 bases and J by 1 base; unmatched bases: 7. The CDR3 length is 16 residues. Per the germline V gene, CDR1 is SGHRS and CDR2 is YFSETQ. CDR3 sequence reads: CASTITSGGIQETQYF. The CDR3, as DNA: TGCGCCAGCACCATCACTAGCGGGGGGATCCAAGAGACCCAGTACTTC.

The chain carries TRBV30 and TRBJ1-6, with D hard to call. CDR3 length: 13 residues. Germline values: CDR1 GTSNPN, CDR2 SVGIG (reference sequence). Trimming shortened V by 3 bases and J by 7 bases, and 10 bases separated the two germline ends. CDR3 in amino acids: CAWRGVTNSPLHF. The CDR3 bases are TGTGCCTGGAGAGGAGTCACAAATTCACCCCTCCACTTT.

V is TRBV6-5 and J is TRBJ1-3; no reliable D call. Germline V gene data show CDR1 as MNHEY and CDR2 as SVGAGI. V dropped 6 bases and J dropped 0 bases, with 12 bases sitting between them. This CDR3 region has 15 residues. The CDR3 spells CASRFDTYSGNTIYF. CDR3 nucleotide sequence: TGTGCCAGCAGATTTGACACGTACTCTGGAAACACCATATATTTT.

The J gene is TRBJ1-1, the V gene TRBV6-1; D may be TRBD1 (5 bases). Germline CDR1 reads MNHNS; CDR2 reads SASEGT. Trimming stripped 7 bases from V and 8 bases from J, with 14 bases between. This CDR3 comprises 12 residues. DNA of the CDR3: TGTGCCAGCACAACGAACAGGTTCGAAGCTTTCTTT. Translating it yields CASTTNRFEAFF.

This chain links TRBV6-6 with TRBJ1-1, with 7 bases fitting TRBD1. CDR1 is MNHNY, CDR2 SVGAGI, per germline (reference sequence). V was pared by 4 bases and J by 6 bases, with 8 bases of the junction left unmatched. The CDR3 totals 14 residues. The CDR3 DNA reads TGTGCCAGCAGTTCCTCAGGGGGTTCCGCTGAAGCTTTCTTT. Amino acid sequence: CASSSSGGSAEAFF.

A word on this clone: This sample includes further DNA sequences coding for the same CDR3. This chain uses TRBV6-6 with TRBJ1-2; no clear D. Germline V gene lookup returns CDR1 MNHNY and CDR2 SVGAGI (reference sequence). The V and J ends lost 7 bases and 4 bases respectively, with 10 bases between them. This CDR3 has 12 amino acids. In DNA, the CDR3 is TGTGCCAGCACCCCGGTCGGCTATGGCTACACCTTC. Amino acids: CASTPVGYGYTF.

The chain has TRBV6-1 and TRBJ2-2; maybe TRBD2 (6 bases). Trimming removed 7 bases at V and 6 bases at J, with 9 bases between. CDR1 is MNHNS, CDR2 SASEGT, per germline. This CDR3 region has 12 residues. The CDR3 loop reads CASNSGAGELFF. In DNA, the CDR3 is TGTGCCAGCAACTCGGGGGCCGGGGAGCTGTTTTTT.

This clone was picked up one time. The CDR3 nucleotides are TGTGCCAGCAGAATCGACAGGGTTAGCGGCTACACCTTC. Residues: CASRIDRVSGYTF. The V call is TRBV27, the J call TRBJ1-2, with 7 bases that match TRBD1. After removal of 6 bases from V and 8 bases from J, the junction contained 9 bases not matched to a gene. The CDR3 extends over 13 amino acids. Germline V gene data show CDR1 as MNHEY and CDR2 as SMNVEV (reference sequence).

This sequence joins TRBV6-5 and TRBJ1-4; the match to TRBD1 covers 7 bases. The CDR3 loop spans 14 amino acids. After removal of 6 bases from V and 8 bases from J, the junction contained 9 bases not matched to a gene. Germline CDR1 and CDR2: MNHEY and SVGAGI. The CDR3 nucleotides read TGTGCCAGCAGAGAAACGGGACAGCTCGAAAAACTGTTTTTT. Its protein product is CASRETGQLEKLFF.

The count of this clone is one. This chain connects TRBV15 to TRBJ1-4; D is uncertain. This CDR3 region has 14 residues. Germline lookup yields CDR1 LNHNV and CDR2 YYDKDF (reference sequence). With 2 bases removed from V and 7 bases from J, the gap between germline ends came to 11 bases. CDR3 sequence (DNA): TGTGCCACCAGCAGACAAGCAGAGGCTGAAAAACTGTTTTTT. It encodes CATSRQAEAEKLFF. Complete variable domain (other parts from reference TRBV15 and TRBJ1-4): DAMVIQNPRYQVTQFGKPVTLSCSQTLNHNVMYWYQQKSSQAPKLLFHYYDKDFNNEADTPDNFQSRRPNTSFCFLDIRSPGLGDTAMYLCATSRQAEAEKLFFGSGTQLSVL.

The chain is built from TRBV10-3 and TRBJ1-1; 7 nucleotides align to TRBD1. Germline CDR1 reads ENHRY; CDR2 reads SYGVKD. With 4 bases clipped from V and 5 bases from J, the junction kept 7 bases outside the gene matches. CDR3 length equals 14 residues. The CDR3 nucleotides read TGTGCCATCAGTGTACTTCAGGGGGTGACTGAAGCTTTCTTT. Protein: CAISVLQGVTEAFF.

This clone was detected once. The gene calls are TRBV21-1 and TRBJ1-2; TRBD1, the table's D call, was not compared with the DNA. TRBV21-1 is a pseudogene. This CDR3 contains 14 residues. The CDR3 DNA reads as TGTGCCAGCAGCAAGCGTCGGACAGGCTATGGCTACACCTTC. It specifies CASSKRRTGYGYTF.

A single count supports this clone. The chain joins TRBV5-3 to TRBJ2-7; no definite D call. TRBV5-3 is labeled an ORF, and its function is uncertain. The V and J ends lost 4 bases and 5 bases respectively, with 7 bases between them. The CDR3 contains 11 residues. CDR3: CARSAADEQYF. CDR3 DNA: TGTGCCAGAAGCGCCGCGGACGAGCAGTACTTC.

This clone has a handful of counts. V gene TRBV6-6 combines with J gene TRBJ1-5, with D possibly being TRBD1 (6 bases). Looked up from germline, CDR1 is MNHNY and CDR2 is SVGAGI (reference sequence). The ends were cut back, 7 bases at V and 2 bases at J, with 9 bases in the middle. The CDR3 totals 13 residues. The DNA of the CDR3 is TGTGCCAGCAAGACAGGAGGCAATCAGCCCCAGCATTTT. Its protein product is CASKTGGNQPQHF.

This clone turned up a few times. The rearrangement links TRBV4-3 to TRBJ2-3; 7 nucleotides match TRBD2. In germline, CDR1 is LGHNA, CDR2 YSLEER. J lost 2 bases, V lost 0 bases, and 14 bases had no gene match. The CDR3 is made up of 19 amino acids. The CDR3 protein is CASSQDIGRSLADTDTQYF. The CDR3 coding sequence is TGCGCCAGCAGCCAAGATATAGGGCGGAGTCTAGCGGACACAGATACGCAGTATTTT.

The CDR3 DNA reads as TGTGCCACCGCCGCCGGGACAGTGAACACTGAAGCTTTCTTT. Translated, it gives CATAAGTVNTEAFF. V and J are TRBV6-1 and TRBJ1-1; 7 positions agree with TRBD1. V gave up 10 bases and J gave up 0 bases; unmatched junction bases: 8. The V gene's germline CDR1 is MNHNS and CDR2 SASEGT. The CDR3 spans 14 residues.